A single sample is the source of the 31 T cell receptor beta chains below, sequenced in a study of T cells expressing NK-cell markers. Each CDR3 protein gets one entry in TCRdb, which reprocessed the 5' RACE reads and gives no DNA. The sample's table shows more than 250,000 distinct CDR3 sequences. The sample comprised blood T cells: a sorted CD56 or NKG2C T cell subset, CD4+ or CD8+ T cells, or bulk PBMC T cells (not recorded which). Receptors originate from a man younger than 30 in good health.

CDR3 protein: CATLPGRVWSDTQYF. This chain links TRBV12-3 or TRBV12-4 with TRBJ2-3; TCRdb lists TRBD1, though no DNA is available to test this call. The length of the CDR3 is 15 residues.

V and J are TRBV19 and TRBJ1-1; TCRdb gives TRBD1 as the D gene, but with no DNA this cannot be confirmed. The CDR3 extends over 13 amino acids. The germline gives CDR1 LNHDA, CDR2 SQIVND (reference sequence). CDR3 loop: CASSGRQLAEAFF.

The CDR3 protein is CASSLGTINEQFF. The rearrangement uses TRBV5-1 and TRBJ2-1; absent DNA, TCRdb's TRBD1 call cannot be checked. This CDR3 contains 13 residues. Germline CDR1 reads SGHRS; CDR2 reads YFSETQ. Full variable domain (outside the CDR3, taken from reference TRBV5-1 and TRBJ2-1): KAGVTQTPRYLIKTRGQQVTLSCSPISGHRSVSWYQQTPGQGLQFLFEYFSETQRNKGNFPGRFSGRQFSNSRSEMNVSTLELGDSALYLCASSLGTINEQFFGPGTRLTVL.

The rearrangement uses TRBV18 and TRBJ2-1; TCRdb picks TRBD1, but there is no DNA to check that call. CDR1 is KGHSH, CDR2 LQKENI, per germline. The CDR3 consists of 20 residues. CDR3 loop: CASSPSAPRGAASAYNEQFF.

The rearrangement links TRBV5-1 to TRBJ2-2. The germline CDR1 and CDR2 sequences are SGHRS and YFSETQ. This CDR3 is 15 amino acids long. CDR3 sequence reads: CASRSQTSNTGELFF.

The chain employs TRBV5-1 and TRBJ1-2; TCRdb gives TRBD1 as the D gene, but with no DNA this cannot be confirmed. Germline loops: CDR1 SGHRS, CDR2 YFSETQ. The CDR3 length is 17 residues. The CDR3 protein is CASSLGTGLDPNYGYTF.

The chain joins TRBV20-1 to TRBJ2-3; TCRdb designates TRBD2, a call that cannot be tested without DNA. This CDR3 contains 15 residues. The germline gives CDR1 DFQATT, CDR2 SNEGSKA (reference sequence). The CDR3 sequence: CSARPSGVSTDTQYF.

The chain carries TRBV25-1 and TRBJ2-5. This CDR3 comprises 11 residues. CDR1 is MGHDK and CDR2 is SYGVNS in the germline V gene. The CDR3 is CASSDYETQYF.

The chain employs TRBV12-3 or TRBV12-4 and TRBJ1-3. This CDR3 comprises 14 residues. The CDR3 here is CASSRQGSGNTIYF.

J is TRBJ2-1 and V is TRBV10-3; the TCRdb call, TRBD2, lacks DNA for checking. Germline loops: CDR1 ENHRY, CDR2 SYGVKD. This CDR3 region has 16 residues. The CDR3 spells CAIRRRSGDRDNEQFF.

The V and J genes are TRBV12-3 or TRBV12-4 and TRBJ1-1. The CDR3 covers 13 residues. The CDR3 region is CASSHERYTEAFF.

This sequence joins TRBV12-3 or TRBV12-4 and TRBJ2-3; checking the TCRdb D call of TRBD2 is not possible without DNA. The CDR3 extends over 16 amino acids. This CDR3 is CASSFRSGSSTDTQYF.

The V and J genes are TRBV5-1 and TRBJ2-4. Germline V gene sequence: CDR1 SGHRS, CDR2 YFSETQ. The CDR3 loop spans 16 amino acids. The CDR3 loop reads CASSLASTATKNIQYF.

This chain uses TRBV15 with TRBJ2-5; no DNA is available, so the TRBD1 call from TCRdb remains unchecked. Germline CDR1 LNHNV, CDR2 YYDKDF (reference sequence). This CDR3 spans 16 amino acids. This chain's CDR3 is CATSRGGVGGQETQYF.

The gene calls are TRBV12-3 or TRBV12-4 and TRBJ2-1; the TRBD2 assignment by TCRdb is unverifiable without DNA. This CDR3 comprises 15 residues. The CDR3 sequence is CASSFFSGRAHEQFF.

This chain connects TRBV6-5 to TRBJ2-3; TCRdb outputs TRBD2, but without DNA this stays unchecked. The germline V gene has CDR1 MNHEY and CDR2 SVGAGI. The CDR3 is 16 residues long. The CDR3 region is CASSYSNPRYTDTQYF.

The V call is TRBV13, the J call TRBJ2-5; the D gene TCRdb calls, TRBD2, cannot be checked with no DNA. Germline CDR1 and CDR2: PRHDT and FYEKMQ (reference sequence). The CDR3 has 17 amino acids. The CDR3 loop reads CASSTYRSGPVKETQYF.

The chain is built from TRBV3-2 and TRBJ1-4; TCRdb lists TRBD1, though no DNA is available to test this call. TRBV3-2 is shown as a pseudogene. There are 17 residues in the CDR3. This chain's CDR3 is CASSRHNAGTGDEKLFF.

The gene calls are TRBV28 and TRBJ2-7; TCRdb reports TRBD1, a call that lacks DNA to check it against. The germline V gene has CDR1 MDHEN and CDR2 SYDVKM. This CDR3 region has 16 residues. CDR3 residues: CASSGTDRPAAYEQYF.

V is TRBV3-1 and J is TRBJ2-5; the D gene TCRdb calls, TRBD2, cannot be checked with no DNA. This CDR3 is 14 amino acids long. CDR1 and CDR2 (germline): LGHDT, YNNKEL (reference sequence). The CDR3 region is CASSQAVGGETQYF.

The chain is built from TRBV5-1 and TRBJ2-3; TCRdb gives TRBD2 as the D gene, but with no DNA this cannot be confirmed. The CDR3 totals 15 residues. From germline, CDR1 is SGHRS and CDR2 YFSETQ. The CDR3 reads CASSTIAGVTDTQYF.

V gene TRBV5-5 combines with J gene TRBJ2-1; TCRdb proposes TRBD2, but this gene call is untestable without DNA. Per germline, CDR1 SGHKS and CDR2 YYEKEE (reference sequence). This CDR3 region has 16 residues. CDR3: CASSDPKRAQREEQFF.

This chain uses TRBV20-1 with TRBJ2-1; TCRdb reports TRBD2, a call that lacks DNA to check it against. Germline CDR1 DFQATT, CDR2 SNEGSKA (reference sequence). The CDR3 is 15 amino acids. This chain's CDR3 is CSARLLAGGVNEQFF.

The CDR3 protein is CASRTPGTGLNEQYF. The J gene is TRBJ2-7, the V gene TRBV28; lacking DNA, the TRBD1 call made by TCRdb goes unchecked. This CDR3 has 15 amino acids. CDR1 is MDHEN, CDR2 SYDVKM, per germline.

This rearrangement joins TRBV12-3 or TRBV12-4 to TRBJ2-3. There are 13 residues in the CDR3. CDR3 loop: CASSLARLGTQYF.

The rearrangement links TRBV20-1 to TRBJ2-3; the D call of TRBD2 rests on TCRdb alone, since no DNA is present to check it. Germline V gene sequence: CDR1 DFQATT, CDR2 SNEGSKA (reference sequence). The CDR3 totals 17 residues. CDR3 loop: CSADGRAQGLGTDTQYF.

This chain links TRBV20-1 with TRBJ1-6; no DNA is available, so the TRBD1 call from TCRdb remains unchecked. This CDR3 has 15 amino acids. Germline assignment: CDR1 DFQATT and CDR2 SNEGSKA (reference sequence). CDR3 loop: CSASSTTGNGSPLHF.

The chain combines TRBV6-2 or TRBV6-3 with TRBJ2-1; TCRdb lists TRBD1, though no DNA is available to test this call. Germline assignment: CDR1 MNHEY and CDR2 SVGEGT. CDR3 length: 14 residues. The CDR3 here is CASTPTRTSDEQFF.

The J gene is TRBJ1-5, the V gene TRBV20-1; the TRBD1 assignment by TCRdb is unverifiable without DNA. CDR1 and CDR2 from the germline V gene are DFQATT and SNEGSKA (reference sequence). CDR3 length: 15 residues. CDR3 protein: CSADDRAYSNQPQHF.

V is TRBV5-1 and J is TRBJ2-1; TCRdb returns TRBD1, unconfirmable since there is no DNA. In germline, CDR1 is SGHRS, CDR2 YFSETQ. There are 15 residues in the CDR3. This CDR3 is CASTLTGQGAYEQFF.

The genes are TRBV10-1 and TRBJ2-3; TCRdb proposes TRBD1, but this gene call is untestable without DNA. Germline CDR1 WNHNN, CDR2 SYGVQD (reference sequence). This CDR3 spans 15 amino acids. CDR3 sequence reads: CASSDGQGPSDTQYF.